This TCR beta chain is from a study of regulatory T cells in long-lasting Graves disease. Notes on the study in general: Persistent cases favored TRBV28, TRBJ1-2 and TRBJ2-5.

Trimming removed 5 bases from V and 2 bases from J; junction bases left unmatched: 6. Germline assignment: CDR1 DFQATT and CDR2 SNEGSKA (reference sequence). The CDR3 is 15 amino acids. This clonotype was observed at least ten times. As yet, its antigen is unknown. CDR3-region Arm-PCR and iRepertoire HTBI primers produced the TCR beta libraries. TCRdb passed the multiplex PCR reads through MiXCR, listing each CDR3 protein once. The profile shows around 450,000 distinct CDR3 sequences, just under 15% of them singletons. Time point here: newly diagnosed GD, antithyroid drugs for less than 3 months. Extracted RNA from PBMCs served as the source of the TCR library. These sequences were also reported in another study, on T cells in Graves' hyperthyroidism and ophthalmopathy. This second study notes: Investigators excluded patients with uncontrolled infection, other autoimmune disease, pregnancy or lactation. The primer set for the first-round RT-PCR of the TCR CDR3 was HTBI.

Specimen: peripheral blood mononuclear cells (PBMCs), collected at new diagnosis, from a patient treated with antithyroid drugs. This clonotype was sampled from a woman aged 25-40 years with Graves disease. The J gene is TRBJ2-1, the V gene TRBV20-1, with TRBD2 identical over 10 bases. The CDR3 nucleotides read TGCAGTGCTCCCCCTAGCGGGGGAACCTACAATGAGCAGTTCTTC. It codes for CSAPPSGGTYNEQFF.